This TCR beta chain was sequenced in a study of cytomegalovirus exposure and HLA in healthy donors. The CDR3 is 14 amino acids. CDR1 is MGHRA, CDR2 YSYEKL, per germline. V lost 2 bases and J lost 3, with 11 bases in between. This table comes from immunoSEQ multiplex PCR, and its TCRdb copy is limited to in-frame clones, with some not included. The sample carries 150,000 to 200,000 clones, around 86% recorded once. The source of this sequence is a woman under 30 in good health and CMV-seronegative. Sequenced sample: PBMCs. The gene calls are TRBV4-1 and TRBJ2-7; D is ambiguous. The CDR3 loop reads CASSQPRRNYEQYF. As DNA, the CDR3 is TGCGCCAGCAGCCAACCCAGGCGAAACTACGAGCAGTACTTC.